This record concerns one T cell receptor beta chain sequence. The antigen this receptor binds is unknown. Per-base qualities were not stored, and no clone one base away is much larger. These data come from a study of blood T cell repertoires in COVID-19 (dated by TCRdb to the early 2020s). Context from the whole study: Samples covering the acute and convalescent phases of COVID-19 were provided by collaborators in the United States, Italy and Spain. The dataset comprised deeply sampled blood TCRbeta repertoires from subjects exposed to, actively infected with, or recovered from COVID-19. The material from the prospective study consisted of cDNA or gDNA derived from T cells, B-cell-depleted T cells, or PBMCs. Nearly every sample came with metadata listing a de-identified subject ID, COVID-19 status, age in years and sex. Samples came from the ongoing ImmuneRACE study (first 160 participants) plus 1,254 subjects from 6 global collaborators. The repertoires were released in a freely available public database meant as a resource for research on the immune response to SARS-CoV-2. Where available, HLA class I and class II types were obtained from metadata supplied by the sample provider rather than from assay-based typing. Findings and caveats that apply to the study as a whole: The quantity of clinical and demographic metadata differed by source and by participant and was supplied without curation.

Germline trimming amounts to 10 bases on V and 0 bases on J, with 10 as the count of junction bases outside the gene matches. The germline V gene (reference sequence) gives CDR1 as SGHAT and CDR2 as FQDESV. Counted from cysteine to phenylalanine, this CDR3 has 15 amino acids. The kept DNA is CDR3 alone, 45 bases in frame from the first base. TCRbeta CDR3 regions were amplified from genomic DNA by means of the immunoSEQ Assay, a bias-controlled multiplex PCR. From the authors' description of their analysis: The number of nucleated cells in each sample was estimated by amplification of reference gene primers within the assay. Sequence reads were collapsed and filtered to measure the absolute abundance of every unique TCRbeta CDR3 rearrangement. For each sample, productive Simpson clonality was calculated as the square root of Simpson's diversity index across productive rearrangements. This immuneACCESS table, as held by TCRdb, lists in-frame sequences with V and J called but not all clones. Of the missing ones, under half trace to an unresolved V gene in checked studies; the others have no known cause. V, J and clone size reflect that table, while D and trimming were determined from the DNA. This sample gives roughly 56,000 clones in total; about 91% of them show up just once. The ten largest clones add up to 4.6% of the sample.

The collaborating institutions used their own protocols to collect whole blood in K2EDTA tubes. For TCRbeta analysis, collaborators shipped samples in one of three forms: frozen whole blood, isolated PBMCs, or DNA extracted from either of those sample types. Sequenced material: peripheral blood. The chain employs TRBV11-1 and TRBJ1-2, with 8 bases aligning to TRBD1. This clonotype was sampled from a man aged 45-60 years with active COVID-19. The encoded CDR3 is CATCRGRDSNYGYTF. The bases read TGTGCCACTTGCAGGGGGCGGGATTCTAACTATGGCTACACCTTC.